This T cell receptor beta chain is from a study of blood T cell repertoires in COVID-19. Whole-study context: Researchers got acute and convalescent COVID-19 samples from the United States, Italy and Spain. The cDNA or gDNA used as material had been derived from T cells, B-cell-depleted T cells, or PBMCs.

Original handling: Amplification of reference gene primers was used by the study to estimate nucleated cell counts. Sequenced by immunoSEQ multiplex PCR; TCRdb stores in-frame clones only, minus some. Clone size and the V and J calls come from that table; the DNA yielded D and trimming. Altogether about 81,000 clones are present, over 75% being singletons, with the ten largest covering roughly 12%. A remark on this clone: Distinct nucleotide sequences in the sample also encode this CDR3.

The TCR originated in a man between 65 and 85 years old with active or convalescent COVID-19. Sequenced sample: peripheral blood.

Written as DNA, the CDR3 is TGCGCCAGCAGCTTGGGCCAGGGCCCAGATACGCAGTATTTT. It is translated as CASSLGQGPDTQYF. The chain uses TRBV5-1 and TRBJ2-3, with D tentatively TRBD1 (5 bases). Germline V CDR1 and CDR2: SGHRS, YFSETQ. There are 14 residues in the CDR3. Trimming cost V 0 bases and J 4 bases, with 9 bases left between them.